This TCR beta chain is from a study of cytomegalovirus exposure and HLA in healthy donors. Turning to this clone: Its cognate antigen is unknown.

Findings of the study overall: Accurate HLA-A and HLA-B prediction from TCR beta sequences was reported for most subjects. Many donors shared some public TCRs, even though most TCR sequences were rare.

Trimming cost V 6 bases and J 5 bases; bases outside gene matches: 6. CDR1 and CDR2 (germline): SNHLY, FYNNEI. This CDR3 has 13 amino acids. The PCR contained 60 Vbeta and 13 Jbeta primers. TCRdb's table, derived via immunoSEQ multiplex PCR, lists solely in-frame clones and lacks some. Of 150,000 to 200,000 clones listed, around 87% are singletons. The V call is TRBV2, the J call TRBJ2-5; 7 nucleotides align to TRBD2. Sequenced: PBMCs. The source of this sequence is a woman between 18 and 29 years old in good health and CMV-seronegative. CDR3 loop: CASRFTGGETQYF. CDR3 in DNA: TGTGCCAGCAGATTCACCGGGGGGGAGACCCAGTACTTC.